The 3 T cell receptor beta chains reported below all come from one sample, sequenced in a study of blood T cell repertoires in COVID-19. Measured with immunoSEQ multiplex PCR; TCRdb has only the in-frame clones, and not every one. The sample holds around 61,000 clones, 89% seen once. The material sequenced was peripheral blood. These receptors all come from a woman aged 60 to 75 with COVID-19, enrolled during active disease.

V is TRBV6-5 and J is TRBJ2-7, with D maybe TRBD1 (6 bases). Germline V gives CDR1 MNHEY, CDR2 SVGAGI. Trimming took 5 bases from V and 2 from J, leaving 16 bases between them. The CDR3 covers 15 residues. The CDR3 spells CASSPLTRQAYEQYF. The CDR3 DNA is TGTGCCAGCAGTCCCCTGACAAGACAGGCCTACGAGCAGTACTTC.

The CDR3, as DNA: TGTGCCAGCAGCCAACGAGGAGATGAGCAGTTCTTC. Translated, it gives CASSQRGDEQFF. The gene calls are TRBV6-2 or TRBV6-3 and TRBJ2-1, with D uncertain. From germline, CDR1 is MNHEY and CDR2 SVGEGT. Trimming took off 6 bases at V and 8 bases at J, with 11 bases between the two ends. The CDR3 has 12 amino acids.

The count of this clone is one. The chain has TRBV28 and TRBJ1-4; TRBD1 is a possible D gene (6 bases). V was pared by 8 bases and J by 8 bases, with 18 bases between. Germline CDR1 is MDHEN and CDR2 is SYDVKM. The CDR3 runs 14 residues. As DNA, the CDR3 is TGTGCCAGCTTAGGGGGGGGTGAAGGCGAAAAACTGTTTTTT. Protein sequence: CASLGGGEGEKLFF.